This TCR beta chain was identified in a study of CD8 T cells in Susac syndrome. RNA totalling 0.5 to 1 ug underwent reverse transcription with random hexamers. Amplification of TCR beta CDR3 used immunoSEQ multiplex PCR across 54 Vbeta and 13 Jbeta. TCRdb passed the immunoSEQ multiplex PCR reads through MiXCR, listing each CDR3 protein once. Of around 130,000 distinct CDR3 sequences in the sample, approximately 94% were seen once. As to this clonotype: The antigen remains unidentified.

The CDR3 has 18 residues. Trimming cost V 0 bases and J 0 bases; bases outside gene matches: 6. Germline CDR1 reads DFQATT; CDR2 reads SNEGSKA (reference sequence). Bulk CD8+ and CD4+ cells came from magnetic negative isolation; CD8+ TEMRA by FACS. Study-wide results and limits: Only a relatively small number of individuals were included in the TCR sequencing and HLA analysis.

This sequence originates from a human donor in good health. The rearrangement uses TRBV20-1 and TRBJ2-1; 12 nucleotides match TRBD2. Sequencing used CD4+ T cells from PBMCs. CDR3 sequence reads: CSARETSGRFGSYNEQFF. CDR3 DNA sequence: TGCAGTGCTAGAGAGACTAGCGGGAGATTCGGCTCCTACAATGAGCAGTTCTTC.